What follows is one T cell receptor beta chain and its context. Sequenced by immunoSEQ multiplex PCR; TCRdb stores in-frame clones only, minus some. This table has about 9,800 clones, around 90% appearing once. The sample belongs to a study of graft-versus-host responses after intestinal transplantation. The germline gives CDR1 MDHEN, CDR2 SYDVKM. The V gene end was trimmed by 7 bases and the J gene end by 4 bases; junction bases not matched to a gene: 5. This CDR3 spans 14 amino acids. The rearrangement uses TRBV28 and TRBJ2-5; 11 bases match TRBD2. The source material was PBMCs, sampled approximately 42 days after intestinal transplant. This receptor was obtained from a human patient who received an intestinal transplant, so some T cells may come from the graft donor. As DNA, the CDR3 is TGTGCCAGCACCCTTCTAGCGGGAGGAGAGACCCAGTACTTC. Amino acids: CASTLLAGGETQYF.